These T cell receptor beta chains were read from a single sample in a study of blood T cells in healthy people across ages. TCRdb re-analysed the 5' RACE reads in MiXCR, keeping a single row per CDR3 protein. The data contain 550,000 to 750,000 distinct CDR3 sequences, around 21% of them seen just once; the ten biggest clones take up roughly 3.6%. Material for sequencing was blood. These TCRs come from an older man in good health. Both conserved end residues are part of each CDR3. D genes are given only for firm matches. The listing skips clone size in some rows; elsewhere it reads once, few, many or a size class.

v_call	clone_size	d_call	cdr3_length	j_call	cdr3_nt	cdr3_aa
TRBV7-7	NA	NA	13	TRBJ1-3	TGTGCTAGCAGCTTAGCTCAAGGAAACACCATATATTTT	CASSLAQGNTIYF
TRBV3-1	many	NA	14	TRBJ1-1	TGTGCCAGCAGCCAAGAGGGGGGGAACACTGAAGCTTTCTTT	CASSQEGGNTEAFF
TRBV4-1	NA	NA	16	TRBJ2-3	TGCGCCAGCAGCCAAGATCCAGCGGCTAGCACAGATACGCAGTATTTT	CASSQDPAASTDTQYF
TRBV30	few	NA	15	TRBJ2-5	TGTGCCTGGATGGAGCCCAGGACTGGGGTTTACGAGCAGCACTTC	CAWMEPRTGVYEQHF
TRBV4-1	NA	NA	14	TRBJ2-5	TGCGCCAGCAGCCAATTTTCCTTAAAAGAGACCCAGTACTTC	CASSQFSLKETQYF
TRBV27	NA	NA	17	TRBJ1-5	TGTGCCAGCGGTTTATCGAAGATCACAAGGAGCAATCAGCCCCAGCATTTT	CASGLSKITRSNQPQHF
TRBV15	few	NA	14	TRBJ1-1	TGCGCCACCAGCAGAGGAGGGACGGACGGTGGGGCTTTCTTT	CATSRGGTDGGAFF
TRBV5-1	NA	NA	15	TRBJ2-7	TGCGCCAGCAGCCTTGGCCGGGACGCCTCCTACGAGCACTACTTC	CASSLGRDASYEHYF
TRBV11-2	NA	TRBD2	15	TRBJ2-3	TGTGCCAGCAGCTCGATAGCGGGGTACACAGATACGCAGTATTTT	CASSSIAGYTDTQYF
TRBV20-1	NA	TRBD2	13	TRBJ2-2	TGCAGTGCTAGAGCCCACACTAGCGGGAAGCTGTTTTTT	CSARAHTSGKLFF
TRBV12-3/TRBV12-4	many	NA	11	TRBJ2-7	TGTGCCAGCAGTGGGCAAAGCGAGCAGTACTTC	CASSGQSEQYF
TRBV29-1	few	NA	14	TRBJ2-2	TGCAGCGTTCTAGGGCCCGGAGGCACCGGGGAGCTGTTTTTT	CSVLGPGGTGELFF
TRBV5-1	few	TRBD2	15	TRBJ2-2	TGCGCCAGCAGCTTAGGGACTAGCGGGAATACGGAGCTGTTTTTT	CASSLGTSGNTELFF
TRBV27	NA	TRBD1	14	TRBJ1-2	TGTGCCAGCAGTTCGAGACAGGGTTCGTTTGGCTACACCTTC	CASSSRQGSFGYTF
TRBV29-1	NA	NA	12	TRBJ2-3	TGCAGCGTCCGGACTCCCACAGATACGCAGTATTTT	CSVRTPTDTQYF
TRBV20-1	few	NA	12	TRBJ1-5	TGCGGTGCCCGAGACCCCAATCAGCCCCAGCATTTT	CGARDPNQPQHF
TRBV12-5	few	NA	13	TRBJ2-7	TGTGCTAGTGGTTTAGTGTACACCCACGAGCAGTACTTC	CASGLVYTHEQYF
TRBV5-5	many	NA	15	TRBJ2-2	TGTGCCAGCAGCTTGTATGCCTTGGGCACCGGGGAGCTGTTTTTT	CASSLYALGTGELFF
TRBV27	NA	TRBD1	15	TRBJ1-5	TGTGCCAGCAGTCCCGGGACAGGGAAAAGTCAGCCCCAGCATTTT	CASSPGTGKSQPQHF
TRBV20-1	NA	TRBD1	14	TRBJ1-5	TGCAGTGCTAGAGACCACAGGGGGAATCAGCCCCAGCATTTT	CSARDHRGNQPQHF
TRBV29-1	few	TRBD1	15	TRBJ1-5	TGCAGCGTTGCCCAGGGGGCCGGTAGCAATCAGCCCCAGCATTTT	CSVAQGAGSNQPQHF
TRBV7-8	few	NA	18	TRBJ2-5	TGTGCCAGCAGCTTTTGGCAGGGAAGCGAGGATTCTGTAGAGACCCAGTACTTC	CASSFWQGSEDSVETQYF
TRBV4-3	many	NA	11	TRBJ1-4	TGCGCCAGCAGCCAAGATGAAAAACTGTTTTTT	CASSQDEKLFF
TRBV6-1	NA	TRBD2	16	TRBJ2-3	TGTGCCAGCAGTGAAGCTGCGGGAGGGCCGGGAGATACGCAGTATTTT	CASSEAAGGPGDTQYF
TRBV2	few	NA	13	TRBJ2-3	TGTGCCAGCAGTTGGGCCCGCTCGGATACGCAGTATTTT	CASSWARSDTQYF
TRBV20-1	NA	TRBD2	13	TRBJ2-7	TGCAGTGCTATTAAAGCGGGAGTCTGGGAGCAGTACTTC	CSAIKAGVWEQYF
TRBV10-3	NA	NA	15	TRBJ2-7	TGTGCCATCAGCGAAAGGCGGGACGATGACTACGAGCAGTACTTC	CAISERRDDDYEQYF
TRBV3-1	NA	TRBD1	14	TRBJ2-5	TGTGCCAGCAGCCAAAGGGGACAGCAAGAGACCCAGTACTTC	CASSQRGQQETQYF
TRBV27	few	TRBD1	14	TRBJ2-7	TGTGCCAGCAGTCACGGGACAGGGTCCTACGAGCAGTACTTC	CASSHGTGSYEQYF
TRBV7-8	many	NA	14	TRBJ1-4	TGTGCCAGCAGCTTAATCCTAGGAGGGCAAAAACTGTTTTTT	CASSLILGGQKLFF
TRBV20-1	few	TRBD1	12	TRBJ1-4	TGCGGAAGGACAGGGACTAATGAAAAACTGTTTTTT	CGRTGTNEKLFF
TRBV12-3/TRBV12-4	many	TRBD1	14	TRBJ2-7	TGTGCCAGCAGTTTCAGGGCAGGGGGCTGGGAGCAGTACTTC	CASSFRAGGWEQYF
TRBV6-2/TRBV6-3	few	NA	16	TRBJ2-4	TGTGCCAGCAGTTACGAGGCCCTCATAGCCAAAAACATTCAGTACTTC	CASSYEALIAKNIQYF
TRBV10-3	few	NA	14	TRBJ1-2	TGTGCCATCAAGCCCCCAGAGGGGCCCTATGGCCACACCTTC	CAIKPPEGPYGHTF
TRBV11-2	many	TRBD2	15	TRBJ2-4	TGTGCCAGCAGCCCCCGGGAGGGGCGGGTGGACATTCAGTACTTC	CASSPREGRVDIQYF
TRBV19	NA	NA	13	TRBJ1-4	TGTGCCAGTAGATCCGGGACTGGGGAAAAACTGTTTTTT	CASRSGTGEKLFF
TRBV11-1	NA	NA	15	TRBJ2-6	TGTGCCAGCAGCTTACTCAGCTCTGGGGCCAACGTCCTGACTTTC	CASSLLSSGANVLTF
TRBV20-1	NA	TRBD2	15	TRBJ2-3	TGCAGTGCGGTAACTAGCGGGCCAAGCACAGATACGCAGTATTTT	CSAVTSGPSTDTQYF
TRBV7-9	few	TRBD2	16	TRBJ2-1	TGTGCCAGCAGCTCAACTCGGACTAGCGGGAGGAATGAGCAGTTCTTC	CASSSTRTSGRNEQFF
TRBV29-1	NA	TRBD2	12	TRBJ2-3	TGCAGCGTTGTCGGGGGGACAGATACGCAGTATTTT	CSVVGGTDTQYF
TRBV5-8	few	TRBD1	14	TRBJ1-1	TGTGCCAGCAAATACTACAGGGGTTACGCTGAAGCTTTCTTT	CASKYYRGYAEAFF
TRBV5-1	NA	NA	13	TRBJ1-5	TGCGCCAGCCGGGCCGGGAGCAATCAGCCCCAGCATTTT	CASRAGSNQPQHF
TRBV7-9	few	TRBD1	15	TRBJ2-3	TGTGCCAGCAGTCTAAAGGGACAGAGCACAGATACGCAGTATTTT	CASSLKGQSTDTQYF
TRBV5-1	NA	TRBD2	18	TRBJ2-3	TGCGCCAGCAGCAACAACGCGGGACTAGCGCCAAGCACAGATACGCAGTATTTT	CASSNNAGLAPSTDTQYF